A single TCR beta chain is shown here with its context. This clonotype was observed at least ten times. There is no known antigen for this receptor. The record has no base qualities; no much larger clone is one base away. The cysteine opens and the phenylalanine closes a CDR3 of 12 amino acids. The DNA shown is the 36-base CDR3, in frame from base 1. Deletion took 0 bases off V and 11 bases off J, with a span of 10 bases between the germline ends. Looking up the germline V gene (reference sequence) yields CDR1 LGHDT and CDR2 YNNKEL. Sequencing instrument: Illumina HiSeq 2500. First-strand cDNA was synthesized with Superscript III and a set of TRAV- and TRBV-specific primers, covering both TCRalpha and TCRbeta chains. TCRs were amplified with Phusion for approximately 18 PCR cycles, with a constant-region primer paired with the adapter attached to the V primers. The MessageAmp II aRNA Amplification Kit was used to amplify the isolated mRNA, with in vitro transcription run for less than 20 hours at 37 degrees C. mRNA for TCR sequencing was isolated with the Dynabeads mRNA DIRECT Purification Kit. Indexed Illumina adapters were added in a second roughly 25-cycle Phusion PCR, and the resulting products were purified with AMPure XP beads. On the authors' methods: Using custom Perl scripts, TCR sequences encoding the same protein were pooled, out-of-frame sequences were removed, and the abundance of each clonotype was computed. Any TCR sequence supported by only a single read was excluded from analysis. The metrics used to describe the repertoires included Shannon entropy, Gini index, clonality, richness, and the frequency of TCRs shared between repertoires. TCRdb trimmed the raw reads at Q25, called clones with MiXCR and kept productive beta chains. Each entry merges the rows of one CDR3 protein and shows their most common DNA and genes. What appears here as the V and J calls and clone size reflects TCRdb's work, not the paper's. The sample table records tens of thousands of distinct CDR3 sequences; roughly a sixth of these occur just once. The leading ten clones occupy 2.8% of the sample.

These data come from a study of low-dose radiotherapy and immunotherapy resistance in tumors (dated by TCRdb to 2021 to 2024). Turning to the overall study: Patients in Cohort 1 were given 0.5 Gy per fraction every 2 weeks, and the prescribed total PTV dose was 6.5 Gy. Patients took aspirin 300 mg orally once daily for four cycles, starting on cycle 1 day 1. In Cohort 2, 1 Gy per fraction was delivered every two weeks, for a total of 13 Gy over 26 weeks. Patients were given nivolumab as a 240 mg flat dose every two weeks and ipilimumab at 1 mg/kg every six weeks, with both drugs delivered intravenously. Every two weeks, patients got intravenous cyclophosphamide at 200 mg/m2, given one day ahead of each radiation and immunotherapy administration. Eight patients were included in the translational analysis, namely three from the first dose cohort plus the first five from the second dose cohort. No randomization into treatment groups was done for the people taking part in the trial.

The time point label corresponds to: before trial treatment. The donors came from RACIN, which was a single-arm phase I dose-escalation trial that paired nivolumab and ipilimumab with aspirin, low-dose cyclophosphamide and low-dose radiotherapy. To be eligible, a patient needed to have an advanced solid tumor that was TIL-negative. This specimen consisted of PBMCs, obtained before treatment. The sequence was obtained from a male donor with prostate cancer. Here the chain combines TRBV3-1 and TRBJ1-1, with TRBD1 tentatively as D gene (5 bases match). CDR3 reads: CASSQEWGGAFF. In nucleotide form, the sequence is TGTGCCAGCAGCCAAGAATGGGGGGGTGCTTTCTTT.